The rows below give T cell receptor beta chains drawn from one sample of a study of T-cell reconstitution after alpha-beta-depleted transplantation in children. TCRdb reprocessed the PCR reads via MiXCR and lists one record per CDR3 protein. The sample holds about 440,000 distinct CDR3 sequences, over 40% seen once. The sample here was PBMCs, taken before TCRalphabeta/CD19-depleted stem cell transplant. Receptor source: a girl aged 2-10 years with aplastic anemia, due to receive a stem cell transplant. The CDR3 runs from the conserved cysteine through the conserved F or W. D genes are given only for firm matches. Where a row states a size, it is once, few, many or the class of an expanded clone; other rows omit it.

>TRBV11-1|TRBD1|NA|TRBJ1-1
TGTGCCAGCAGCTCTACCGTTATCAGGGGGCCAGACTGGAACACTGAAGCTTTCTTT
CASSSTVIRGPDWNTEAFF
>TRBV7-3|NA|many|TRBJ2-1
TGTGCCAGCAGCTTTGTGGGAAATGAGCAGTTCTTC
CASSFVGNEQFF
>TRBV27|NA|NA|TRBJ2-1
TGTGCCAGCAGTCCGACGTGGTGGCGGAGTGAGCAGTTCTTC
CASSPTWWRSEQFF
>TRBV15|NA|NA|TRBJ2-4
TGTGCCACCAGCAGTCCCCAACACGGGTCCAAAAACATTCAGTACTTC
CATSSPQHGSKNIQYF
>TRBV5-1|NA|NA|TRBJ1-2
TGCGCCAGCAGCTTGGAAGTGCGGGCAGGCTATGGCTACACCTTC
CASSLEVRAGYGYTF
>TRBV5-1|TRBD2|many|TRBJ2-1
TGCGCCAGCAGCTCCCAGCTAGCGGCGACTGAGCAGTTCTTC
CASSSQLAATEQFF
>TRBV7-9|NA|few|TRBJ1-2
TGTGCCAGCAGCTTATCGGGGGCCCAGGGTGATGGCTACACCTTC
CASSLSGAQGDGYTF
>TRBV12-3/TRBV12-4|NA|NA|TRBJ2-5
TGTGCCAGCAGTCCGACCGACCCGGGGACCCAGTACTTC
CASSPTDPGTQYF
>TRBV6-5|TRBD2|many|TRBJ2-3
TGTGCCAGCAGTTACTCGATGGGGGGGTTTCGCACAGATACGCAGTATTTT
CASSYSMGGFRTDTQYF
>TRBV7-9|NA|many|TRBJ1-2
TGTGCCAGCAGCCCAGACGGCCGGCGCTATGGCTACACCTTC
CASSPDGRRYGYTF
>TRBV28|NA|NA|TRBJ2-3
TGTGCCAGCAGTCCACAGCTCCCAGATACGCAGTATTTT
CASSPQLPDTQYF
>TRBV2|NA|few|TRBJ1-2
TGTGCCAGCAACCCGCCGGGACGGACCTATGGCTACACCTTC
CASNPPGRTYGYTF
>TRBV28|NA|NA|TRBJ2-1
TGTGCCGCCTCCAGGCCTTTACTGGGAGACGCGTACAATGAGCAGTTCTTC
CAASRPLLGDAYNEQFF
>TRBV18|NA|NA|TRBJ2-1
TGTGCCAGCTCATCCGAGGGGTCGGTCTCCTACAATGAGCAGTTCTTC
CASSSEGSVSYNEQFF
>TRBV20-1|TRBD2|medium-sized|TRBJ2-4
TGCAGTGCTAGAGAGGGCGGGAGGGCAAGAAACATTCAGTACTTC
CSAREGGRARNIQYF
>TRBV7-2|TRBD1|many|TRBJ1-5
TGTGCCAGCAGCAGACAGGGGGCGGTTCAGCCCCAGCATTTT
CASSRQGAVQPQHF
>TRBV4-1|TRBD1|NA|TRBJ2-1
TGCGCCAGCAGCTTGACAGGGGGAAAGGGCAATGAGCAGTTCTTC
CASSLTGGKGNEQFF
>TRBV4-1|TRBD1|NA|TRBJ2-1
TGCGCCAGCAGCCAAGATACCGGGACAGGGCTCATCAATGAGCAGTTCTTC
CASSQDTGTGLINEQFF
>TRBV3-1|NA|once|TRBJ2-1
TGTGCCAGCAGGCGGGGACTCATCTACAATGAGCAGTTCTTC
CASRRGLIYNEQFF
>TRBV5-1|NA|once|TRBJ1-1
TGCGCCAGCAGTAAACAGGGAGCGAACACTGAAGCTTTCTTT
CASSKQGANTEAFF
>TRBV20-1|TRBD1|NA|TRBJ1-2
TGCAGTGCTAGACTAGAGGGACAGGCCGACTATGGCTACACCTTC
CSARLEGQADYGYTF
>TRBV20-1|TRBD2|NA|TRBJ2-5
TGCAGTGCTAGAGACCTCCGGACTAGCGGGAGGGAGACCCAGTACTTC
CSARDLRTSGRETQYF
>TRBV5-1|NA|many|TRBJ1-5
TGCGCCAGCAGCTTGGGGGACCCCAGGGAGCCCCAGCATTTT
CASSLGDPREPQHF
>TRBV12-3/TRBV12-4|TRBD2|many|TRBJ2-7
TGTGCCAGCAGTTTCACTAGCGGGAGTCATGAGCAGTACTTC
CASSFTSGSHEQYF
>TRBV5-4|TRBD2|NA|TRBJ2-1
TGTGCCAGCAGCTTGGCTTACTTAGCGGGAGGGCCTTACAATGAGCAGTTCTTC
CASSLAYLAGGPYNEQFF
>TRBV6-5|TRBD1|NA|TRBJ2-3
TGTGCCAGCAGCGCACAGGGGTGGACGCAGTATTTT
CASSAQGWTQYF
>TRBV5-1|NA|few|TRBJ2-3
TGCGCCAGCAGCCCCAGGGGCCAGGGGAAACTAGATACGCAGTATTTT
CASSPRGQGKLDTQYF
>TRBV7-9|NA|NA|TRBJ2-2
TGTGCCAGCAGCTCAGGTTCGAGTTCCACCGGGGAGCTGTTTTTT
CASSSGSSSTGELFF
>TRBV12-3/TRBV12-4|TRBD2|once|TRBJ2-2
TGTGCCAGCAGCCTAAACCTAGCGGGGGGGCTGGCCGGGGAGCTGTTTTTT
CASSLNLAGGLAGELFF
>TRBV7-8|NA|NA|TRBJ2-2
TGTGCCAGCAGCTTAGTGGTCGTGTCAGGCGGGGAGCTGTTTTTT
CASSLVVVSGGELFF
>TRBV25-1|NA|NA|TRBJ2-3
TGTGCCAGCCAACCCAAAGGCACAGATACGCAGTATTTT
CASQPKGTDTQYF
>TRBV5-1|NA|NA|TRBJ2-7
TGCGCCAGCAGTTCTCCCCGGCATTCCTACGAGCAGTACTTC
CASSSPRHSYEQYF
>TRBV28|NA|NA|TRBJ2-1
TGTGCCAGCGGAGAGTACAATGAGCAGTTCTTC
CASGEYNEQFF